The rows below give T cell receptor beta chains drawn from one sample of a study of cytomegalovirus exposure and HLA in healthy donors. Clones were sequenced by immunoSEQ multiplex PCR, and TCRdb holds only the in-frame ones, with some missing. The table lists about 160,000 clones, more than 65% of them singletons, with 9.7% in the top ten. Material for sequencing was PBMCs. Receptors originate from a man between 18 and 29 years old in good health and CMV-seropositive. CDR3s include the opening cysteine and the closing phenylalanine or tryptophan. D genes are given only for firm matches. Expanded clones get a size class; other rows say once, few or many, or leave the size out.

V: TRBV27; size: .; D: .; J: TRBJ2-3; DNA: TGTGCCAGCAGTTTAAGAGGCACAGATACGCAGTATTTT; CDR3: CASSLRGTDTQYF
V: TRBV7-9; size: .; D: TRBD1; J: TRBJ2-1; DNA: TGTGCCAGCAGCCTTAGGGGGCAGACTCTCAACTACAATGAGCAGTTCTTC; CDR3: CASSLRGQTLNYNEQFF
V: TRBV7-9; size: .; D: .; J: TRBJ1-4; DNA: TGTGCCAGCAGCACCCTCTTACCGGGGAGTAATGAAAAACTGTTTTTT; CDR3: CASSTLLPGSNEKLFF
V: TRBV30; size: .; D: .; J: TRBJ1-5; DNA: TGTGCCTGGAGTGTAATGTACGGTAGCAATCAGCCCCAGCATTTT; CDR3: CAWSVMYGSNQPQHF
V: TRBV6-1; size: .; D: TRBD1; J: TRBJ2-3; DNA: TGTGCCAGCAGTGAAATGACAGGGGGCAGAGATACGCAGTATTTT; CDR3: CASSEMTGGRDTQYF
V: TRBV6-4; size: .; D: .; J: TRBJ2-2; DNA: TGTGCCAGCAGTGCGACAGGTCTTAACACCGGGGAGCTGTTTTTT; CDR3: CASSATGLNTGELFF
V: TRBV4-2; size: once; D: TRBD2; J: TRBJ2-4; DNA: TGTGCCAGCAGCCAAGGCGGGAGTGATTTCATTCAGTACTTC; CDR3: CASSQGGSDFIQYF
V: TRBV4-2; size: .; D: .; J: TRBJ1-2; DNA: TGTGCCAGCAGCCAAGATATTGGCAGGAACCCCCTGGGCTACACCTTC; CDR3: CASSQDIGRNPLGYTF
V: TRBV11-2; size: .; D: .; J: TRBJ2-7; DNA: TGTGCCAGCAGTTACCGGGGTTCCGTTTCGGGCTACGAGCAGTACTTC; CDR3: CASSYRGSVSGYEQYF
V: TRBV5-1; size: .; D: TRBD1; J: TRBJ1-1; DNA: TGCGCCAGCAGCCATGTCGACAGGGGCCCGAACACTGAAGCTTTCTTT; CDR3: CASSHVDRGPNTEAFF
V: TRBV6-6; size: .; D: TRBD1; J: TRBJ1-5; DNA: TGTGCCAGCAGTTACCCCGGGACAGGGAAGCCCCAGCATTTT; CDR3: CASSYPGTGKPQHF
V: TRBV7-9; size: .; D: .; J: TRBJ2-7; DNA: TGTGCCAGCAGCTCGAACATGTACGAGCAGTACTTC; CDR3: CASSSNMYEQYF
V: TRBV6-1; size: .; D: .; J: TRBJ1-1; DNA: TGTGCCAGCAGCGGTCGGAGGAACACTGAAGCTTTCTTT; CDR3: CASSGRRNTEAFF
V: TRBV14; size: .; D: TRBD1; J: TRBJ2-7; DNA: TGTGCCAGCAGCCAAGAGGACAGGGACGAGCAGTACTTC; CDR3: CASSQEDRDEQYF
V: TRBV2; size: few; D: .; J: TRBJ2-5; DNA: TGTGCCAGCAATCGGGACTTCCAAGAGACCCAGTACTTC; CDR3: CASNRDFQETQYF
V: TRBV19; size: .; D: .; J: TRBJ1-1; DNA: TGTGCCAGTAGTATTGTGACAGGGAACACTGAAGCTTTCTTT; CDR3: CASSIVTGNTEAFF
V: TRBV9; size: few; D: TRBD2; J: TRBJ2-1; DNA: TGTGCCAGCAGCGGCGGGAGGGCCAATAATGAGCAGTTCTTC; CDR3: CASSGGRANNEQFF
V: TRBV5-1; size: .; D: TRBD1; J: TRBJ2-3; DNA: TGCGCCAGCAGGCATACAGGGGACACAGATACGCAGTATTTT; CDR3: CASRHTGDTDTQYF
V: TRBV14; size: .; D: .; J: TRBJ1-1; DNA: TGTGCCAGCAGCCAAGATCTTAATAGTGAAGCTTTCTTT; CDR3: CASSQDLNSEAFF
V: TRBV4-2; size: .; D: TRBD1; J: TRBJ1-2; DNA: TGTGCCAGCAGCCATCCCGGACAGGGAAACTATGGCTACACCTTC; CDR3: CASSHPGQGNYGYTF
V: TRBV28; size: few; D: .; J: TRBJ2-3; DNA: TGTGCCAGCAGTTTAGGTAGGACTACGAGCACAGATACGCAGTATTTT; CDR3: CASSLGRTTSTDTQYF
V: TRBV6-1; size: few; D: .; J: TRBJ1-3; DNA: TGTGCCAGCAGCCTGGCGGTGGGAAACACCATATATTTT; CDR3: CASSLAVGNTIYF
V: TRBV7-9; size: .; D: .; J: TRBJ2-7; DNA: TGTGCCAGCAGCTTCAAGCTGGGGAGCTCCTACGAGCAGTACTTC; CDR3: CASSFKLGSSYEQYF
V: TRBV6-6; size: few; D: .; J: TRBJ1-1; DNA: TGTGCCAGCAGTTACCTAGCGATCAACTCGAACACTGAAGCTTTCTTT; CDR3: CASSYLAINSNTEAFF
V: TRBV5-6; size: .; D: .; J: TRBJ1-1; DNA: TGTGCCAGCATCCCTACGGGGGGCACTGAAGCTTTCTTT; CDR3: CASIPTGGTEAFF
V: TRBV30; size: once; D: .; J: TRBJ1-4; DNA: TGTGCCTGGAGTGTACCGCAACTAACAGGGAGGGGTGAAAAACTGTTTTTT; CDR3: CAWSVPQLTGRGEKLFF
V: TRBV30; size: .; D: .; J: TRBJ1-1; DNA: TGTGCCTGGAGTGTATATAGGGCAGGGGAAACTGAAGCTTTCTTT; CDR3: CAWSVYRAGETEAFF
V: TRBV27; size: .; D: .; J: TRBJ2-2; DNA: TGTGCCAGCAGTTCAGATGACAGGCACGGGGAGCTGTTTTTT; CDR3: CASSSDDRHGELFF
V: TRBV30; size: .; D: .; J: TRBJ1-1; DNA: TGTGCCTGGAATCCGGGAAACACTGAAGCTTTCTTT; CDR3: CAWNPGNTEAFF
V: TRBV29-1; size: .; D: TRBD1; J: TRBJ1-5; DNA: TGCAGCGTGCGACAGGGGAGTCAGCCCCAGCATTTT; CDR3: CSVRQGSQPQHF
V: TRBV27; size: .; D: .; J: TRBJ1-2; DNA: TGTGCCAGCAGTTTACAGGGGCGAGGCTATGGCTACACCTTC; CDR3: CASSLQGRGYGYTF
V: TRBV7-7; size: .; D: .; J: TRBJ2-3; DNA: TGTGCTAGCAGCCTTAGCGTGGGCTATAGCACAGATACGCAGTATTTT; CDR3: CASSLSVGYSTDTQYF
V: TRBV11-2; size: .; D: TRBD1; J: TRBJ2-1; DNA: TGTGCCAGCAGCTTAGAACCGGGACAGGGGTACAATGAGCAGTTCTTC; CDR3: CASSLEPGQGYNEQFF
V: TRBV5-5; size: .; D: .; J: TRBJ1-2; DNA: TGTGCCAGCAGCCAACAAGAGGTTCATGGCTACACCTTC; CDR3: CASSQQEVHGYTF
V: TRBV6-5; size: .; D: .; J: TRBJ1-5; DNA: TGTGCCAGCAGTCAGACACGTAGGAGCAATCAGCCCCAGCATTTT; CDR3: CASSQTRRSNQPQHF
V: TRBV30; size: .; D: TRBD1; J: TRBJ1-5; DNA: TGTGCCGGGGGACAGGGGAACAATCAGCCCCAGCATTTT; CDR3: CAGGQGNNQPQHF
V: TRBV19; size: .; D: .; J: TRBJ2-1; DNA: TGTGCCAGTAGTATTAACGGGTTAGGCCAGTTCTTC; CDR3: CASSINGLGQFF
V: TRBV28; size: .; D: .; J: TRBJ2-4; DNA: TGTGCCAGCACAGGGGTAGGGGTAGGCAAAAACATTCAGTACTTC; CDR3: CASTGVGVGKNIQYF
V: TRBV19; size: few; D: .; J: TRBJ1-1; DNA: TGTGCCAGTACTAACGGACAGGAAGCTTTCTTT; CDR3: CASTNGQEAFF
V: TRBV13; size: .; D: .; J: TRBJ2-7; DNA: TGTGCCAGCAGCTTAGGCCGAAGCGGGCAGTACTACGAGCAGTACTTC; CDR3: CASSLGRSGQYYEQYF
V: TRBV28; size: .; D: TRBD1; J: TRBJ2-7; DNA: TGTGCCAGCAGGCCGGGACAGCTCTACGAGCAGTACTTC; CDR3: CASRPGQLYEQYF
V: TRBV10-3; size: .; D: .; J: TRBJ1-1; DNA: TGTGCCATCAGTGAGAACAGGAACACTGAAGCTTTCTTT; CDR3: CAISENRNTEAFF
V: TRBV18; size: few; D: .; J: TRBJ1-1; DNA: TGTGCCAGCTCAGGGCAGATGAACACTGAAGCTTTCTTT; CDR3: CASSGQMNTEAFF
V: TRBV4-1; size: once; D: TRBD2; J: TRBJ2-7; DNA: TGCGCCAGCAGCGTTTCGGCCGCGGGAGTCTCCTACGAGCAGTACTTC; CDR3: CASSVSAAGVSYEQYF
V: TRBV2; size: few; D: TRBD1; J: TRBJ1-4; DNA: TGTGCCAGTTCCTCTGGTGGGACAGGGCATGAAAAACTGTTTTTT; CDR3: CASSSGGTGHEKLFF
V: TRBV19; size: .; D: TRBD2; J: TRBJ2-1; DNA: TGTGCCAGTAGTATGGGGGGGGATCTAGCGGAGCAGTTCTTC; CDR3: CASSMGGDLAEQFF
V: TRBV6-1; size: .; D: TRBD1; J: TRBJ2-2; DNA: TGTGCCAGCAGGACAGGGTTGGATCCCGGGGAGCTGTTTTTT; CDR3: CASRTGLDPGELFF
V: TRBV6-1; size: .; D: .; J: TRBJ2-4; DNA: TGTGCCAGCAGTAAGGAGGGAGCCGGGGTTCAGTACTTC; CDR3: CASSKEGAGVQYF
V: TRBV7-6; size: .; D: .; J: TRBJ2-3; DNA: TGTGCCAGCAGCCGGGACTTCCCGGATACGCAGTATTTT; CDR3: CASSRDFPDTQYF
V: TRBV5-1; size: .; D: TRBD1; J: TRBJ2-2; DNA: TGCGCCAGCAGCTGGGGACAGGGGAACACCGGGGAGCTGTTTTTT; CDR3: CASSWGQGNTGELFF
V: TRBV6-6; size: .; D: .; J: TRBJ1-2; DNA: TGTGCCAGCAGTTTTACCCGACACTTTAACTATGGCTACACCTTC; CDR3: CASSFTRHFNYGYTF